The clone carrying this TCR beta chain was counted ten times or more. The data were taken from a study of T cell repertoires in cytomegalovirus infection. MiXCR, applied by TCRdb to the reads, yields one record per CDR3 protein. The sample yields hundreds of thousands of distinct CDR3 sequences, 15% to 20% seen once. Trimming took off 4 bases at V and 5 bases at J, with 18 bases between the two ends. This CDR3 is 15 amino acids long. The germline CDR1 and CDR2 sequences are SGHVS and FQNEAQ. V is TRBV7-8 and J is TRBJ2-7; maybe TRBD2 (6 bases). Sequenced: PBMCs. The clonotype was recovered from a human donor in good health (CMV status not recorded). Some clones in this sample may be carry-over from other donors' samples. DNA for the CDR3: TGTGCCAGCAGCTCGTTCGGGGGAGTAATCAACGAGCAGTACTTC. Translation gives CASSSFGGVINEQYF.